The 18 T cell receptor beta chains below come from one sample, sequenced in a study of T cell repertoires in cytomegalovirus infection. TCRdb called the reads again in MiXCR, with one record for every CDR3 protein. In the table there are 630,000 or so distinct CDR3 sequences, more than 20% of which are singletons. Material: CD8+ T cells from PBMCs. These receptors all come from a human donor in good health (CMV status not recorded). Some clones in this sample may be carry-over from other donors' samples.

This clonotype has a count of ten or more. The chain carries TRBV27 and TRBJ2-1; TRBD1 agrees at 10 bases. V lost 3 bases and J lost 8; bases outside the gene matches: 13. CDR1 is MNHEY and CDR2 is SMNVEV in the germline V gene (reference sequence). The CDR3 runs to 17 residues. The CDR3 reads CASSFSGQGEKEDEQFF. The CDR3 DNA reads as TGTGCCAGCAGTTTCTCCGGACAGGGGGAAAAGGAGGATGAGCAGTTCTTC.

This clonotype has just a few counts. The J gene is TRBJ2-2, the V gene TRBV28, with 9 bases aligning to TRBD2. Losses at the gene ends were 9 bases for V and 3 bases for J; bases not matched to a gene: 11. Germline V gives CDR1 MDHEN, CDR2 SYDVKM. The length of the CDR3 is 16 residues. The CDR3 is CASLGLAGLYTGELFF. CDR3 coding DNA: TGTGCCAGTCTTGGGCTAGCGGGGCTATACACCGGGGAGCTGTTTTTT.

Regarding this clonotype: A much more abundant neighbour one base away suggests this may be a read error. The J gene is TRBJ1-4, the V gene TRBV11-2; D gene unclear. The CDR3 runs 14 residues. The germline V gene encodes CDR1 SGHAT and CDR2 FQNNGV. The CDR3 sequence is CASSKFPSFENLFF. For the CDR3, the DNA is TGTGCCAGCAGCAAGTTTCCGTCATTTGAAAACCTGTTTTTT.

This rearrangement joins TRBV4-1 to TRBJ2-3; TRBD1 might be the D (6 bases). CDR3 length equals 14 residues. Germline-derived CDR1 and CDR2 are MGHRA and YSYEKL. V was cut by 1 base and J by 3 bases, with 8 bases left in between. The CDR3 here is CASSQVQGTDTQYF. The CDR3 DNA is TGCGCCAGCAGCCAAGTACAGGGTACAGATACGCAGTATTTT.

The chain is built from TRBV20-1 and TRBJ2-3; no reliable D call. Trimming took off 2 bases at V and 4 bases at J, with 13 bases between the two ends. The V gene's germline CDR1 is DFQATT and CDR2 SNEGSKA (reference sequence). The CDR3 totals 14 residues. CDR3 bases: TGCAGTGCTAGATACTTCCCCCAGTCAGATACGCAGTATTTT. It specifies CSARYFPQSDTQYF.

This clonotype was seen a handful of times. This chain uses TRBV7-8 with TRBJ2-1; either TRBD1 or TRBD2 may supply D (5 bases each). The CDR3 runs 15 residues. V was cut by 1 base and J by 6 bases, with 13 bases left in between. Germline values: CDR1 SGHVS, CDR2 FQNEAQ. The CDR3 sequence is CASSLEGRPGNEQFF. Here the CDR3 DNA reads TGTGCCAGCAGCTTAGAGGGACGGCCAGGCAATGAGCAGTTCTTC. The complete variable domain, with remaining parts taken from reference TRBV7-8 and TRBJ2-1, reads GAGVSQSPRYKVAKRGQDVALRCDPISGHVSLFWYQQALGQGPEFLTYFQNEAQLDKSGLPSDRFFAERPEGSVSTLKIQRTQQEDSAVYLCASSLEGRPGNEQFFGPGTRLTVL.

Comment on this clonotype: This may be a read error, as it is one base from a much larger clone. The genes are TRBV28 and TRBJ2-1; D may match TRBD1 or TRBD2 (5 bases each). The CDR3 runs 18 residues. Germline CDR1 reads MDHEN; CDR2 reads SYDVKM. The V end was cut by 3 bases, the J end by 7 bases, with 25 bases between. CDR3 coding DNA: TGTGCCAGCAGTTTTATCTTCTTAACTGGGGCAGGGAGTAATGAGCAGTTCTTC. Translating gives CASSFIFLTGAGSNEQFF.

The chain combines TRBV7-6 with TRBJ2-1; 9 positions match TRBD2. With 2 bases clipped from V and 3 bases from J, the junction kept 5 bases outside the gene matches. There are 16 residues in the CDR3. The V gene's germline CDR1 is SGHVS and CDR2 FNYEAQ. The CDR3 nucleotides read TGTGCCAGCAGCTTAAAGGCGGGGGGGGACTACAATGAGCAGTTCTTC. Protein sequence: CASSLKAGGDYNEQFF.

V usage is TRBV28 and J usage is TRBJ1-5, with no clear D. The CDR3 consists of 15 residues. Germline CDR1 and CDR2: MDHEN and SYDVKM. V was trimmed by 1 base and J by 6 bases, leaving 13 bases between them. The chain's CDR3 is CASSLFRGSSQPQHF. For the CDR3, the DNA is TGTGCCAGCAGTTTATTTCGGGGATCGAGTCAGCCCCAGCATTTT. The entire variable domain, with the rest obtained from reference TRBV28 and TRBJ1-5, is as follows: DVKVTQSSRYLVKRTGEKVFLECVQDMDHENMFWYRQDPGLGLRLIYFSYDVKMKEKGDIPEGYSVSREKKERFSLILESASTNQTSMYLCASSLFRGSSQPQHFGDGTRLSIL.

This clonotype was observed a handful of times. The rearrangement joins TRBV20-1 to TRBJ2-2; 8 bases are shared with TRBD2. Unmatched junction bases numbered 5, after V lost 0 bases and J lost 2 bases. Germline assignment: CDR1 DFQATT and CDR2 SNEGSKA (reference sequence). The CDR3 is made up of 16 amino acids. The CDR3 nucleotides are TGCAGTGCTAGAGATTATAGCGGGGTAAACACCGGGGAGCTGTTTTTT. Translating gives CSARDYSGVNTGELFF.

The chain recombines TRBV7-9 with TRBJ2-7, with 12 bases fitting TRBD1. With 6 bases clipped from V and 6 bases from J, the junction kept 3 bases outside the gene matches. Germline CDR1 and CDR2: SEHNR and FQNEAQ (reference sequence). This CDR3 is built from 13 residues. The CDR3 region is CASRGQGASEQYV. In DNA form, the CDR3 reads TGTGCCAGCAGGGGACAGGGGGCGAGCGAGCAGTACGTC.

This clonotype was seen more than once but under ten times. The gene calls are TRBV10-3 and TRBJ1-4, with unresolved D. This CDR3 has 14 amino acids. The germline gives CDR1 ENHRY, CDR2 SYGVKD. V was clipped by 3 bases and J by 6 bases, with 11 bases between them. CDR3 in amino acids: CAISDHLSDEKLFF. The DNA of the CDR3 is TGTGCCATCAGTGATCACCTATCGGATGAAAAACTGTTTTTT.

The V and J genes are TRBV28 and TRBJ1-1; 8 positions match TRBD1. V was pared by 2 bases and J by 8 bases, with 4 bases of the junction left unmatched. Germline values: CDR1 MDHEN, CDR2 SYDVKM. The CDR3 extends over 13 amino acids. The CDR3 spells CASSLPTGAEAFF. The CDR3 bases are TGTGCCAGCAGTTTACCGACAGGGGCCGAAGCTTTCTTT.

There are many counts of this clonotype. The CDR3 nucleotides read TGTGCCAGCAGTTTACTCTACTTGGGACAGGGGGGAAAGGTGAACACTGAAGCTTTCTTT. It codes for CASSLLYLGQGGKVNTEAFF. The J gene is TRBJ1-1, the V gene TRBV28; TRBD1 aligns across 11 bases. CDR1 and CDR2 (germline): MDHEN, SYDVKM. This CDR3 region has 20 residues. Trimming removed 2 bases from V and 0 bases from J; junction bases left unmatched: 14.

The chain carries TRBV6-1 and TRBJ2-6; D perhaps matches TRBD1 (6 bases). Deletions cut 8 bases from V and 1 base from J, with 9 bases between. Germline V gene sequence: CDR1 MNHNS, CDR2 SASEGT. CDR3 length: 14 amino acids. In DNA form, the CDR3 reads TGTGCCAGCCAGGGGTTTTCTGGGGCCAACGTCCTGACTTTC. It yields the protein CASQGFSGANVLTF.

The genes are TRBV7-6 and TRBJ2-3; weak D call: TRBD2 (6 bases). Trimming left V 0 bases short and J 3 bases short, with 10 bases between. Germline assignment: CDR1 SGHVS and CDR2 FNYEAQ. CDR3 size: 15 residues. Here the CDR3 reads CASSLAAGPTDTQYF. In DNA form, the CDR3 reads TGTGCCAGCAGCTTAGCGGCGGGGCCGACAGATACGCAGTATTTT.

The chain employs TRBV7-9 and TRBJ2-1; 7 bases map to TRBD1. The V segment lost 4 bases and the J segment 0 bases; nucleotides outside the gene matches: 9. In germline, CDR1 is SEHNR, CDR2 FQNEAQ (reference sequence). The CDR3 spans 17 residues. The CDR3 nucleotides read TGTGCCAGCAGCTCGCTCCAGGGGGAATACTCCTACAATGAGCAGTTCTTC. This gives the protein CASSSLQGEYSYNEQFF.

This clonotype has a count of ten or more. The J gene is TRBJ2-5, the V gene TRBV7-6; TRBD1 aligns across 9 bases. J was trimmed by 5 bases and V by 2 bases; bases with no gene match: 6. CDR3 length: 15 residues. Germline V lookup: CDR1 SGHVS, CDR2 FNYEAQ. The CDR3 protein is CASSLRTGDGETQYF. CDR3 DNA: TGTGCCAGCAGCTTAAGGACAGGGGATGGGGAGACCCAGTACTTC.